These 4 T cell receptor beta chains originate from one sample sequenced in a study of T cell repertoires in cytomegalovirus infection. Each CDR3 protein is one row after TCRdb ran MiXCR on the reads. The sample contains around 450,000 distinct CDR3 sequences, about a third of which appear only once. The sample was PBMCs. The origin of the receptors is a human donor in good health (CMV status not recorded). Some clones in this sample may be carry-over from other donors' samples.

In the case of this clonotype: A much larger clone lies a single base off, so this may be a read error. The conserved phenylalanine or tryptophan normally closing the CDR3 is absent here, so this likely arose from a read error. The J gene is TRBJ2-3, the V gene TRBV28; the match to TRBD1 covers 7 bases. V lost 5 bases, J lost 3 bases, and 20 bases stayed unmatched. Per the germline V gene, CDR1 is MDHEN and CDR2 is SYDVKM. The CDR3 is 19 amino acids. The CDR3 spells CASSPLIIAGGIRTDTQYL. The CDR3 DNA reads as TGTGCCAGCAGTCCGCTAATCATAGCAGGGGGTATAAGGACAGATACGCAGTATTTG.

This clonotype was detected only a few times. The J gene is TRBJ2-1, the V gene TRBV2; TRBD2 matches 8 bases. The V segment lost 7 bases and the J segment 5 bases; nucleotides outside the gene matches: 10. This CDR3 spans 15 amino acids. CDR1 SNHLY and CDR2 FYNNEI come from the germline V gene. This CDR3 reads CASIPAAGDHNEQFF. CDR3 DNA: TGTGCCAGCATCCCTGCAGCGGGGGACCACAATGAGCAGTTCTTC. Using reference TRBV2 and TRBJ2-1 for the parts outside the CDR3, the full variable domain is EPEVTQTPSHQVTQMGQEVILRCVPISNHLYFYWYRQILGQKVEFLVSFYNNEISEKSEIFDDQFSVERPDGSNFTLKIRSTKLEDSAMYFCASIPAAGDHNEQFFGPGTRLTVL.

This clonotype was picked up a small number of times. J is TRBJ1-5 and V is TRBV12-3 or TRBV12-4; the match to TRBD1 covers 8 bases. The length of the CDR3 is 16 residues. J lost 3 bases, V lost 6 bases, and 10 bases had no gene match. CDR3 sequence reads: CASRTNNRGDNQPQHF. CDR3 nucleotides: TGTGCCAGCAGGACCAATAACAGGGGGGACAATCAGCCCCAGCATTTT.

This chain links TRBV7-2 with TRBJ2-2; D may be TRBD1 (6 bases). The CDR3 covers 15 residues. The ends were cut back, 2 bases at V and 4 bases at J, with 11 bases in the middle. The germline CDR1 and CDR2 sequences are SGHTA and FQGNSA. CDR3 in DNA: TGTGCCAGCAGCTTATCGCTCAGGGGCACCGGGGAGCTGTTTTTT. Its translation: CASSLSLRGTGELFF.